This T cell receptor (beta chain) is from a study of CD8 T cells in Susac syndrome. Per the germline V gene, CDR1 is MGHRA and CDR2 is YSYEKL. This CDR3 spans 15 amino acids. Trimming shortened V by 4 bases and J by 7 bases, and 14 bases separated the two germline ends. Roughly 0.5 to 1 ug RNA was reverse transcribed with random hexamers. Using its own MiXCR run on the immunoSEQ multiplex PCR reads, TCRdb lists one record per CDR3 protein. This table holds some 400,000 distinct CDR3 sequences, 85% found once. A single count supports this clonotype. The J gene is TRBJ1-6, the V gene TRBV4-1; D is undetermined. The sequenced material came from CD8+ T cells from PBMCs. The TCR comes from a human donor with multiple sclerosis. The CDR3 here is CASSLEAGRNSPLHF. The DNA of the CDR3 is TGCGCCAGCAGCCTGGAAGCGGGTAGGAATTCACCCCTCCACTTT.